This TCR beta chain was found in a study of monozygotic twins with inflammatory bowel disease. Study-wide results and limits: Added variability in patient repertoires may stem from differing immunosuppressive treatments. The sharing of clonotypes with others was lower in IBD patients than in healthy twins, especially with disease activity.

Concerning this clonotype itself: Antigen unknown.

The CDR3 is 12 amino acids. Germline lookup yields CDR1 DFQATT and CDR2 SNEGSKA (reference sequence). cDNA was produced in eight separate reactions per sample. Two nested PCRs, run for about 16 and 10 cycles, were applied to TCRalpha and TCRbeta cDNA. TCRdb processed the 5' RACE reads again and assigns one entry to each CDR3 protein, with no DNA. The listing records about 380,000 distinct CDR3 sequences. The specimen sequenced was blood. This chain links TRBV20-1 with TRBJ2-1; TCRdb's D call of TRBD2 is untestable without DNA. The receptor's source is a human donor with ulcerative colitis or Crohn's disease, or a healthy co-twin of an affected twin (not recorded which). This CDR3 reads CSPGPRNNEQFF.